This T cell receptor beta chain was captured in a study of T cells in women clearing cervical HPV infection. In the study overall: Control women cleared a single incident HPV16 infection within 12 months. Case blood drawn at lesion detection; control blood after infection cleared.

The repertoire was sequenced with immunoSEQ multiplex PCR; TCRdb's copy has only in-frame clones and lacks some. This sample's table reports roughly 37,000 clones. In regard to this clone: The read ends 3 residues early relative to the CDR3; the germline J gene fills the gap.

From germline, CDR1 is SGHTA and CDR2 FQGNSA. V shed 5 bases and J shed 5 bases, with 9 bases lying between them. CDR3 length equals 12 residues. Each participant carried one incident cervical HPV16 infection only. The sequence came from a woman between 18 and 75 years old with a cervical HPV16 infection that either progressed to CIN3+ or cleared (not recorded which). The sample comprised blood buffy coat. The chain uses TRBV7-2 and TRBJ2-5, with D unresolved. This chain's CDR3 is CASSVTWETQYF. The CDR3 bases that were read are TGTGCCAGCAGCGTGACTTGGGAGACC.